The subject of this entry is one TCR beta chain. No antigen is known for it. These data originate in a study of a mutant IDH1 vaccine in newly diagnosed glioma. About the research overall: The initiation of vaccination occurred 4-6 weeks after radiotherapy alone, or with temozolomide cycles. Among treated patients, roughly 60% were male and approximately 40% female, and mean age was around 40 years.

This sample's time point: week 47, end of study. In the vaccine, a single dose held 300 ug of the mutant IDH1 20-mer peptide, along with topical imiquimod. The data were produced by immunoSEQ multiplex PCR, yet TCRdb's version contains in-frame clones alone and is incomplete. This sample carries tens of thousands of clones, 83% of them seen once, and the ten largest clones take 3% to 4%. V lost 0 bases to trimming and J lost 7 bases; unmatched junction nucleotides: 1. Germline V gene sequence: CDR1 SGHTS, CDR2 YDEGEE. The CDR3 is made up of 15 amino acids. The TCR comes from a woman between 50 and 59 years old with glioma. V is TRBV5-8 and J is TRBJ1-6, with 10 nucleotides matching TRBD1. The sequenced sample was PBMCs, obtained from a glioma patient whose treatment included an IDH1 peptide vaccine. The CDR3: CASSLETGGNSPLHF. Written as DNA, the CDR3 is TGTGCCAGCAGCTTGGAGACAGGGGGCAATTCACCCCTCCACTTT.